The T cell receptor beta chain under discussion was sequenced for a study of blood T cell repertoires in COVID-19 (TCRdb year 2020). At the level of the whole study: Samples from collaborators originated in the United States, Italy and Spain and spanned both the acute and convalescent phases of COVID-19. Samples were obtained from the ongoing ImmuneRACE study (first 160 participants) and from about 1,300 subjects provided by 6 global collaborators. Nearly every sample came with metadata listing a de-identified subject ID, COVID-19 status, age in years and sex. HLA class I and class II types, where available, came from metadata supplied by the sample provider rather than from assay-based typing. The material from the prospective study consisted of cDNA or gDNA derived from T cells, B-cell-depleted T cells, or PBMCs. The repertoires were made available in a free public database intended to serve as a resource for research on the immune response to SARS-CoV-2. Deeply sampled blood TCRbeta repertoires from subjects exposed to, actively infected with, or recovered from COVID-19 were included in the dataset. The research as a whole found: The amount of clinical and demographic metadata varied by source and participant and was provided uncurated.

This clone showed up just once. Its target antigen remains unknown. Nothing much larger sits one base from this clone, and base qualities are not available. TCRbeta CDR3 regions were amplified from genomic DNA by means of the immunoSEQ Assay, a bias-controlled multiplex PCR. In the original analysis: Within the assay, amplification of reference gene primers was used to estimate how many nucleated cells each sample contained. To quantify the absolute abundance of each unique TCRbeta CDR3 rearrangement, sequence reads were collapsed and filtered. For each sample, productive Simpson clonality was calculated as the square root of Simpson's diversity index over productive rearrangements. TCRdb took this table from immuneACCESS and kept in-frame rearrangements with V and J called. Such tables lack part of the clones; where checked against another copy, unresolved V genes explain under half of the gap, and the rest is unexplained. That table supplies the V and J calls and clone size; D and trimming were determined from the DNA. The sample table shows over 200,000 clones, and over 70% are seen once. Around 8.1% of the sample rests with the top ten.

The junction shows trimming of 5 bases on V and 1 base on J, plus 14 bases between the germline ends. The germline V gene (reference sequence) gives CDR1 as LNHDA and CDR2 as SQIVND. From cysteine to phenylalanine, the CDR3 is 15 amino acids long. Solely the CDR3 DNA is kept, with 45 bases framed from the first base. Whole blood was collected in K2EDTA tubes by collaborating institutions according to the institutions' own protocols. For TCRbeta analysis, collaborators shipped samples in one of three forms: frozen whole blood, isolated PBMCs, or DNA extracted from either of those sample types. This receptor was identified in a man aged 40-49 years with active or convalescent COVID-19. The V and J genes are TRBV19 and TRBJ2-5; a weak D assignment points to TRBD2 (6 bases agree). Sequencing was carried out using peripheral blood. The nucleotide sequence reads TGTGCCAGTAGTGCGGGACGGATACTCCAAGAGACCCAGTACTTC. Its protein product is CASSAGRILQETQYF.